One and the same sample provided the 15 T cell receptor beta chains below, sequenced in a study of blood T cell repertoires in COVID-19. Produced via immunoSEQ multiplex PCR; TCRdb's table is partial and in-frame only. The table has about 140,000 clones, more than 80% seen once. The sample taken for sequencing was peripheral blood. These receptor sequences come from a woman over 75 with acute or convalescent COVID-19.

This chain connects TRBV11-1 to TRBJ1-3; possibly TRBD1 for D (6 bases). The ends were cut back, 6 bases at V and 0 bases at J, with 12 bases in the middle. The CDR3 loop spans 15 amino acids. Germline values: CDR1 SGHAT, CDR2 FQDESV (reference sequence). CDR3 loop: CASSYRESSGNTIYF. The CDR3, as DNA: TGTGCCAGCAGTTACAGGGAGAGCTCTGGAAACACCATATATTTT.

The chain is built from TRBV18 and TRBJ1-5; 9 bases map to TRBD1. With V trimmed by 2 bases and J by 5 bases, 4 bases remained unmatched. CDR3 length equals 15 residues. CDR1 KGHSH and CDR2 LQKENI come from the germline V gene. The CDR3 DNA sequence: TGTGCCAGCTCACCAAGGACAGGGGCCGATCAGCCCCAGCATTTT. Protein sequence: CASSPRTGADQPQHF.

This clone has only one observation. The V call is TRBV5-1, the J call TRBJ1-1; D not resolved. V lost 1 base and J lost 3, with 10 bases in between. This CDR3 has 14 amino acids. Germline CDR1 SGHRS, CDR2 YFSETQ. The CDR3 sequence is CASSLSGWDTEAFF. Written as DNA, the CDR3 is TGCGCCAGCAGCTTGTCCGGGTGGGACACTGAAGCTTTCTTT.

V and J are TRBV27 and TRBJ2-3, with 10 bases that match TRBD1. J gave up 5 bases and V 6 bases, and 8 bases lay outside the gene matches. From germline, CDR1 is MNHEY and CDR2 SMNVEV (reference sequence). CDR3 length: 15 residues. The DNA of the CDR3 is TGTGCCAGCAGCCTAGACAGGGGGCTGGGAGATACGCAGTATTTT. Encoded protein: CASSLDRGLGDTQYF.

This CDR3 reads CSVGRMNTEAFF. CDR3 bases: TGCAGCGTTGGGAGAATGAACACTGAAGCTTTCTTT. The chain couples TRBV29-1 to TRBJ1-1, with D hard to call. Between the trimmed V and J ends, which lost 4 bases and 0 bases, there was a span of 6 bases. The CDR3 is 12 residues long. Germline loops: CDR1 SQVTM, CDR2 ANQGSEA.

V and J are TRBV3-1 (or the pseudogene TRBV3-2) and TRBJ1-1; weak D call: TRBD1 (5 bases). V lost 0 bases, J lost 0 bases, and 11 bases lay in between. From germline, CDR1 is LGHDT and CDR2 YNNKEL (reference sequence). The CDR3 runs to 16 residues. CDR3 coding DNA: TGTGCCAGCAGCCAAGATAGCCGCAGGGTGAACACTGAAGCTTTCTTT. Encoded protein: CASSQDSRRVNTEAFF.

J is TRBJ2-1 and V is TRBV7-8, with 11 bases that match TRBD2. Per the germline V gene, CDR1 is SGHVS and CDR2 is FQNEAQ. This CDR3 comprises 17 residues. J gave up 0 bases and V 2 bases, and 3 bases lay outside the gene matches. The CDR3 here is CASSLFSGGASYNEQFF. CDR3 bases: TGTGCCAGCAGCTTATTTAGCGGGGGGGCCTCCTACAATGAGCAGTTCTTC.

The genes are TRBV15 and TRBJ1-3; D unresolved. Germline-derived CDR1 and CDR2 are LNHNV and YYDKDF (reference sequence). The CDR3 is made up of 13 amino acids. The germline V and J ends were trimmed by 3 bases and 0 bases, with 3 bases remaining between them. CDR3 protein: CATSSSSGNTIYF. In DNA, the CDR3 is TGTGCCACCAGCAGCAGCTCTGGAAACACCATATATTTT.

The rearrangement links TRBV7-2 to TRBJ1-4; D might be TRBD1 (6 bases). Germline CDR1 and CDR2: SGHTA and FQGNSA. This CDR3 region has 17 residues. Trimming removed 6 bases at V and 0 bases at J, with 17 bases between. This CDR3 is CASSRVGGRATNEKLFF. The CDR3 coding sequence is TGTGCCAGCAGTAGAGTCGGGGGGCGCGCAACTAATGAAAAACTGTTTTTT. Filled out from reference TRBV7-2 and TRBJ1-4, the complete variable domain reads GAGVSQSPSNKVTEKGKDVELRCDPISGHTALYWYRQSLGQGLEFLIYFQGNSAPDKSGLPSDRFSAERTGGSVSTLTIQRTQQEDSAVYLCASSRVGGRATNEKLFFGSGTQLSVL.

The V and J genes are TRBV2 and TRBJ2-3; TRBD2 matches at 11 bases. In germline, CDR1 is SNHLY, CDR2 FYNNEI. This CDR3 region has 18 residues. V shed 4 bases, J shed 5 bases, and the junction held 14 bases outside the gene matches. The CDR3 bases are TGTGCCAGCAGTGTGTATGGTAGCGGGGGGGCCGTTAGAGATACGCAGTATTTT. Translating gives CASSVYGSGGAVRDTQYF. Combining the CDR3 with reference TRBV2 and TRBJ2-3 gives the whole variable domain EPEVTQTPSHQVTQMGQEVILRCVPISNHLYFYWYRQILGQKVEFLVSFYNNEISEKSEIFDDQFSVERPDGSNFTLKIRSTKLEDSAMYFCASSVYGSGGAVRDTQYFGPGTRLTVL.

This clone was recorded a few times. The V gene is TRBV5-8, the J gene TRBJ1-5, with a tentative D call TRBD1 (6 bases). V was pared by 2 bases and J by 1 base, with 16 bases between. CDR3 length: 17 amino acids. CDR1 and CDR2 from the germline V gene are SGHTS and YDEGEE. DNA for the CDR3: TGTGCCAGCAGCTTTCTCCTGGACAGTTCGAGCAATCAGCCCCAGCATTTT. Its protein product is CASSFLLDSSSNQPQHF.

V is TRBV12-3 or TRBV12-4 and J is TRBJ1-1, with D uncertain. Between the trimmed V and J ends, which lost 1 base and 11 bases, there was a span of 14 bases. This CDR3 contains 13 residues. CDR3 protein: CASSLEVGSGAFF. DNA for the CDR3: TGTGCCAGCAGTTTAGAGGTGGGTTCGGGGGCTTTCTTT.

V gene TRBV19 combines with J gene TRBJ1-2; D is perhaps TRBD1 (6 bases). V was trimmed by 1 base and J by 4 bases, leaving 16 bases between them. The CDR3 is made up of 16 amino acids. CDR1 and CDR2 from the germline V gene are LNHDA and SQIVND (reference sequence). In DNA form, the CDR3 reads TGTGCCAGTAGTATAGCCTCGACAGGAATGGGCTATGGCTACACCTTC. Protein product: CASSIASTGMGYGYTF.

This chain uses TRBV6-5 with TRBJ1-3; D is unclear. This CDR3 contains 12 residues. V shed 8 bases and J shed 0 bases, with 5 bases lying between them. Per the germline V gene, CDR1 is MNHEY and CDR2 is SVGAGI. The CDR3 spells CASLSSGNTIYF. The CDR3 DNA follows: TGTGCCAGCCTAAGCTCTGGAAACACCATATATTTT.

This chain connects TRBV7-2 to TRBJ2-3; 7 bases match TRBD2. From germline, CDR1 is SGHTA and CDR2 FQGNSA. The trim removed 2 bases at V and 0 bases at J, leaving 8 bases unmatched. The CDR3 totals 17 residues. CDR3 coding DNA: TGTGCCAGCAGCTTAAGAACGCGGGGGACCAGCACAGATACGCAGTATTTT. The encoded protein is CASSLRTRGTSTDTQYF.